This TCR beta chain was observed in a study of cytomegalovirus exposure and HLA in healthy donors. Findings and caveats of the study: A link between a missense DCLRE1C variant and TCR beta V- and J-gene trimming emerged from a later analysis. A later analysis reportedly found that, within productive TCRs, an Asian-associated ancestry cluster had fewer N-insertions than the mean observed across the roughly 670 donors.

A remark on this clone: Its target is unknown.

Per germline, CDR1 SGHNT and CDR2 YYREEE (reference sequence). CDR3 length: 16 amino acids. The V end lost 4 bases, the J end lost 2 bases, and 16 bases lay between the germline ends. 60 Vbeta and 13 Jbeta primers were used in PCR. TCRdb keeps only in-frame clones here, not all; method: immunoSEQ multiplex PCR. The sample has under 200,000 clones; roughly 82% are singletons. Healthy bone marrow donors made up the cohort. The source is a woman aged 50 to 65 in good health and CMV-seropositive. Sequenced: PBMCs. This chain uses TRBV5-4 with TRBJ2-4, with D possibly matching TRBD1 (6 bases). For the CDR3, the DNA is TGTGCCAGCAGCCAGGGGACGGTGGGGACCAAAAACATTCAGTACTTC. It codes for CASSQGTVGTKNIQYF.